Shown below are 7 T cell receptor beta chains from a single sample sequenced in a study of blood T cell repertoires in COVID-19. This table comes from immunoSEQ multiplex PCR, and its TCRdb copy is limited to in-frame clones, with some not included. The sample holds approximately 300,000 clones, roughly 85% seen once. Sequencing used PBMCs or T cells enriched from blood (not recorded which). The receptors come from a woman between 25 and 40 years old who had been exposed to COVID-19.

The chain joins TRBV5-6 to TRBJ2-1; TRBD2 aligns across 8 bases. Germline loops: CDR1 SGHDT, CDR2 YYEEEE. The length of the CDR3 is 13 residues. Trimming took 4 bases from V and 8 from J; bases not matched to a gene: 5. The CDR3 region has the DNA TGTGCCAGCAGCCCGAGCGGGAGAGATGAGCAGTTCTTC. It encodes CASSPSGRDEQFF.

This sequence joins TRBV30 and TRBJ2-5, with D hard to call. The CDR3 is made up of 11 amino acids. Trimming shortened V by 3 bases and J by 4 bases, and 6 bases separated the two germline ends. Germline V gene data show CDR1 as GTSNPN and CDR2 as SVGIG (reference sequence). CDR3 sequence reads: CAWSRLETQYF. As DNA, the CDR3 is TGTGCCTGGAGCAGATTAGAGACCCAGTACTTC.

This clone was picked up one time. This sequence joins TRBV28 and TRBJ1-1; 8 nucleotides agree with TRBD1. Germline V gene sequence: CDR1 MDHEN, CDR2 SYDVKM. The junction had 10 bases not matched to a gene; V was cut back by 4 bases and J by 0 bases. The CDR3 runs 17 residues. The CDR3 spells CASSSPGQGVMNTEAFF. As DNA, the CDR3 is TGTGCCAGCAGTTCGCCCGGACAGGGTGTAATGAACACTGAAGCTTTCTTT. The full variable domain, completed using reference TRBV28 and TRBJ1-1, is DVKVTQSSRYLVKRTGEKVFLECVQDMDHENMFWYRQDPGLGLRLIYFSYDVKMKEKGDIPEGYSVSREKKERFSLILESASTNQTSMYLCASSSPGQGVMNTEAFFGQGTRLTVV.

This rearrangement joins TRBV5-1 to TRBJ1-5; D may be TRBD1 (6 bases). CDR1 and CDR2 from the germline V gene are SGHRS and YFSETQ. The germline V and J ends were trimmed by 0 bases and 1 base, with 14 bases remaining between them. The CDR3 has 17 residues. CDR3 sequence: CASSLAGGAGSNQPQHF. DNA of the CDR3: TGCGCCAGCAGCTTGGCCGGGGGGGCCGGAAGCAATCAGCCCCAGCATTTT.

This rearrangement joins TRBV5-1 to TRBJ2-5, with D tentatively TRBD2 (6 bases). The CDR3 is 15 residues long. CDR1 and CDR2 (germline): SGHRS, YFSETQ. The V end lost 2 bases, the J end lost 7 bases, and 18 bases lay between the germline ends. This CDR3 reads CASSFSGEASGTQYF. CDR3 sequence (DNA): TGCGCCAGCAGCTTCTCGGGAGAAGCCTCTGGGACCCAGTACTTC. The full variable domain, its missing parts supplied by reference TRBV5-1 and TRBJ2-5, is KAGVTQTPRYLIKTRGQQVTLSCSPISGHRSVSWYQQTPGQGLQFLFEYFSETQRNKGNFPGRFSGRQFSNSRSEMNVSTLELGDSALYLCASSFSGEASGTQYFGPGTRLLVL.

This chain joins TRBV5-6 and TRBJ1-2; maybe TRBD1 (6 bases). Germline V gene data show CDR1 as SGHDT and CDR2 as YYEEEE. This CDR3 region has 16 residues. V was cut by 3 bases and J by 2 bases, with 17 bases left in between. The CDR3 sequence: CASSSPDRPFNYGYTF. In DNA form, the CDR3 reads TGTGCCAGCAGCTCCCCAGACAGGCCTTTCAACTATGGCTACACCTTC.

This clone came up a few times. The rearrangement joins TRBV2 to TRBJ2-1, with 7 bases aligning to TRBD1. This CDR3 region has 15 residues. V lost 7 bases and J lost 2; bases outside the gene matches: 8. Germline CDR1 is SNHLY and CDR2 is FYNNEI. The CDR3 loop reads CASKRSGTAYNEQFF. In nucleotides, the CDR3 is TGTGCCAGCAAAAGGTCCGGGACAGCCTACAATGAGCAGTTCTTC.